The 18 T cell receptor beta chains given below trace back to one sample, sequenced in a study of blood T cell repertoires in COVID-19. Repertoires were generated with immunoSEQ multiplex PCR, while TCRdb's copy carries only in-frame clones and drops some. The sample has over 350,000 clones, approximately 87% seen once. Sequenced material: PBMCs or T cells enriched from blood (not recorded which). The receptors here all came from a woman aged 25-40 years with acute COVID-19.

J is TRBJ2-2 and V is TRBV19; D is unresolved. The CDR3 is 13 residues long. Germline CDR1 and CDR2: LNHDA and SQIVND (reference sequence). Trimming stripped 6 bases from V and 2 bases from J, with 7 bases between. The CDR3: CASSELNTGELFF. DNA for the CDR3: TGTGCCAGTAGCGAGTTAAACACCGGGGAGCTGTTTTTT.

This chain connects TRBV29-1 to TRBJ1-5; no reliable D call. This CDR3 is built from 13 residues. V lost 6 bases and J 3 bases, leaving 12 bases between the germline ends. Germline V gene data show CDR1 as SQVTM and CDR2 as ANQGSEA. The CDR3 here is CSVNMGLNQPQHF. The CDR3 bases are TGCAGCGTGAATATGGGCCTCAATCAGCCCCAGCATTTT. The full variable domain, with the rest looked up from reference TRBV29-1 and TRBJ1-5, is SAVISQKPSRDICQRGTSLTIQCQVDSQVTMMFWYRQQPGQSLTLIATANQGSEATYESGFVIDKFPISRPNLTFSTLTVSNMSPEDSSIYLCSVNMGLNQPQHFGDGTRLSIL.

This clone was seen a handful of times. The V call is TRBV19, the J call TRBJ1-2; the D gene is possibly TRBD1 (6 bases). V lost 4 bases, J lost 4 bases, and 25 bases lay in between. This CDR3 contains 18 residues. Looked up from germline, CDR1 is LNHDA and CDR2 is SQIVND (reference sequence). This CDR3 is CASSRGGPTGSGGYGYTF. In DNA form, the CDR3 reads TGTGCCAGTAGTAGGGGGGGGCCCACAGGGTCCGGAGGCTATGGCTACACCTTC. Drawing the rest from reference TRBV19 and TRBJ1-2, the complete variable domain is DGGITQSPKYLFRKEGQNVTLSCEQNLNHDAMYWYRQDPGQGLRLIYYSQIVNDFQKGDIAEGYSVSREKKESFPLTVTSAQKNPTAFYLCASSRGGPTGSGGYGYTFGSGTRLTVV.

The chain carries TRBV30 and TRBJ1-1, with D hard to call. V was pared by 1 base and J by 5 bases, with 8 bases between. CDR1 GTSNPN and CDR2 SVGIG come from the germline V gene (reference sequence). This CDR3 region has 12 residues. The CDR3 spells CAWSDRETEAFF. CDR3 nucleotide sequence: TGTGCCTGGAGTGATCGGGAAACTGAAGCTTTCTTT. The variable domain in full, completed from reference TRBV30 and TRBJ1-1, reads SQTIHQWPATLVQPVGSPLSLECTVEGTSNPNLYWYRQAAGRGLQLLFYSVGIGQISSEVPQNLSASRPQDRQFILSSKKLLLSDSGFYLCAWSDRETEAFFGQGTRLTVV.

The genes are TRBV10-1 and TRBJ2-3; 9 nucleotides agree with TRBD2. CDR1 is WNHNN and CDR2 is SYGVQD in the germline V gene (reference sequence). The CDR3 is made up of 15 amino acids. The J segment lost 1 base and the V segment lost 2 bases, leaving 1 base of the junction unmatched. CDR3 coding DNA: TGCGCCAGCAGTGAGCCTAGCGGGGGCACAGATACGCAGTATTTT. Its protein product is CASSEPSGGTDTQYF.

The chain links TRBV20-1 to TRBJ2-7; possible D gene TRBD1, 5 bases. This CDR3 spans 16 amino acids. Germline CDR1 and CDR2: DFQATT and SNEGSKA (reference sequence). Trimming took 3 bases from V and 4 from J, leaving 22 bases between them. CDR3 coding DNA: TGCAGTGCTAGTATCTCTGGGCAGGGAAACTGGTACGAGCAGTACTTC. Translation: CSASISGQGNWYEQYF.

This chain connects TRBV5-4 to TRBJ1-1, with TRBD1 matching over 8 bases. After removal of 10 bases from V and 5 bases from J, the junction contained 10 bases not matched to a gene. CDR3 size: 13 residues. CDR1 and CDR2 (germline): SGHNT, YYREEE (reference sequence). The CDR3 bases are TGTGCCTGCCATGGACAGGGAAGAACTGAAGCTTTCTTT. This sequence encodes CACHGQGRTEAFF.

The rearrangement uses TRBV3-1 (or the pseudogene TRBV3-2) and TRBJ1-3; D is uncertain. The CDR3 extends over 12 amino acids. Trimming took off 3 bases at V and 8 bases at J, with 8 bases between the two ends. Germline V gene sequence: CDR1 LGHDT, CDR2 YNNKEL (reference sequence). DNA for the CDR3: TGTGCCAGCAGCCAGGGCAAATACACCATATATTTT. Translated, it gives CASSQGKYTIYF.

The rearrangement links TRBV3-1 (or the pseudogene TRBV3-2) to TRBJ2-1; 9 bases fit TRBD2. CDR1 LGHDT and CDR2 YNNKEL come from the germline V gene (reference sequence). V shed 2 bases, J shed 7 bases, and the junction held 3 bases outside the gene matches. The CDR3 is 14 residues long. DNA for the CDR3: TGTGCCAGCAGCCAACGCGGGGGGGTGAATGAGCAGTTCTTC. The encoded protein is CASSQRGGVNEQFF.

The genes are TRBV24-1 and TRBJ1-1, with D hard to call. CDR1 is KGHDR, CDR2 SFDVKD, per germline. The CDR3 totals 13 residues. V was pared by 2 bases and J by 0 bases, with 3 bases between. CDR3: CATSDYLNTEAFF. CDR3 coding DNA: TGTGCCACCAGTGATTACTTGAACACTGAAGCTTTCTTT.

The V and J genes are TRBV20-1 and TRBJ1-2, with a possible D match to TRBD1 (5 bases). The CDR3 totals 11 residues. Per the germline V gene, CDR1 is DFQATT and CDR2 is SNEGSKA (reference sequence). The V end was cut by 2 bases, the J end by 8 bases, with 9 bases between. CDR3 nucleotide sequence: TGCAGTGCTAGACGACAGATAGGCTACACCTTC. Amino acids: CSARRQIGYTF.

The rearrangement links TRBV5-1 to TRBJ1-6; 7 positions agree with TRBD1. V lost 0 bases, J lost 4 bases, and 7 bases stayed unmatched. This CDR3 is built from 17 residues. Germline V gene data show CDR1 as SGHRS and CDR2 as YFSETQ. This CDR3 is CASSLVPGGAYNSPLHF. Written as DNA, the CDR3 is TGCGCCAGCAGCTTGGTACCAGGGGGAGCTTATAATTCACCCCTCCACTTT. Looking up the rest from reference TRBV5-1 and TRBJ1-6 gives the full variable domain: KAGVTQTPRYLIKTRGQQVTLSCSPISGHRSVSWYQQTPGQGLQFLFEYFSETQRNKGNFPGRFSGRQFSNSRSEMNVSTLELGDSALYLCASSLVPGGAYNSPLHFGNGTRLTVT.

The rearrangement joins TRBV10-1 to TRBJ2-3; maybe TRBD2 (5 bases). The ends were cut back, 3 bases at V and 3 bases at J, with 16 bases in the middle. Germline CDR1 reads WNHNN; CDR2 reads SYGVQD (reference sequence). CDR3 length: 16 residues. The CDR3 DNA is TGCGCCAGCAGTGACCCCATTGGGAGTGGGACAGATACGCAGTATTTT. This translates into CASSDPIGSGTDTQYF.

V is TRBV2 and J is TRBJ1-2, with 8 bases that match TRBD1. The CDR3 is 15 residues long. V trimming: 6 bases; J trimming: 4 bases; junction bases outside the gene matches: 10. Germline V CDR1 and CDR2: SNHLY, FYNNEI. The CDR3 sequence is CASRGGQGIRYGYTF. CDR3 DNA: TGTGCCAGCAGGGGCGGACAGGGCATTCGCTATGGCTACACCTTC.

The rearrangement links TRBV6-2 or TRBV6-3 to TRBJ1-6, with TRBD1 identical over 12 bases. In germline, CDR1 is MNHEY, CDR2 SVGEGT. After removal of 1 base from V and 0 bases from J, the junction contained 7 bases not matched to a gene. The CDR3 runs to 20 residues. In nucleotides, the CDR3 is TGTGCCAGCAGTTACTATCCGGGACAGGGGGCTAGCTCCTATAATTCACCCCTCCACTTT. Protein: CASSYYPGQGASSYNSPLHF.

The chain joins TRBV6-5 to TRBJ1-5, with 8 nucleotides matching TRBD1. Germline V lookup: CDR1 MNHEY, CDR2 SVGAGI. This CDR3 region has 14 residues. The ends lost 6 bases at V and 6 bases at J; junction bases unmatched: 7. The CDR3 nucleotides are TGTGCCAGCAGCCCCGGACAGGGTTTTCAGCCCCAGCATTTT. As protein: CASSPGQGFQPQHF.

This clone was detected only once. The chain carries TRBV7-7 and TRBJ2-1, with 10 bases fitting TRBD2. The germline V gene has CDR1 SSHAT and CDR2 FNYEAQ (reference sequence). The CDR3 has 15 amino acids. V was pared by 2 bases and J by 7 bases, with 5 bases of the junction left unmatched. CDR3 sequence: CASSLLAGAGNEQFF. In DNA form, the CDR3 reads TGTGCCAGCAGCTTACTAGCGGGGGCCGGGAATGAGCAGTTCTTC.

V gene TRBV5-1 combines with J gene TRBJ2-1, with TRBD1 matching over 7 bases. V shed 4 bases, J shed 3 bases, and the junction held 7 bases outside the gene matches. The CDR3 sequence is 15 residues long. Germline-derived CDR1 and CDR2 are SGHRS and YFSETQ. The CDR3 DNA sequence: TGCGCCAGCAGCAACGACAGGGTTGTCTACAATGAGCAGTTCTTC. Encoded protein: CASSNDRVVYNEQFF.